Each of the 2 T cell receptor beta chains below was sequenced from the same sample in a study of T cell clones after liver transplantation (dated by TCRdb to between 2018 and 2021). Library preparation was by the immunoSEQ multiplex PCR assay. The table was pulled from immuneACCESS by TCRdb, which kept in-frame rearrangements only. Such tables lose some clones; where checked, under half of the loss comes from unresolved V genes, and the rest has no known cause. This sample is represented by 85,000 to 110,000 clones; around 80% of them were singletons. The top ten clones comprise approximately 2.8% of the sample. The source was CD4+ T cells from blood, collected 45 to 50 months after liver transplant. The receptors derive from a human patient who received a liver transplant. Following a transplant, some T cells may be graft donor cells, not patient cells.

The genes are TRBV27 and TRBJ1-5; 10 bases match TRBD1. Germline V gene lookup returns CDR1 MNHEY and CDR2 SMNVEV (reference sequence). With V trimmed by 6 bases and J by 7 bases, 0 bases remained unmatched. There are 12 residues in the CDR3. The CDR3 DNA reads TGTGCCAGCAGGACAGGGGGCCAGCCCCAGCATTTT. It yields the protein CASRTGGQPQHF.

The V call is TRBV2, the J call TRBJ2-2; 7 nucleotides match TRBD1. Germline V gene data show CDR1 as SNHLY and CDR2 as FYNNEI. The CDR3 is 16 amino acids. V trimming: 1 base; J trimming: 7 bases; junction bases outside the gene matches: 9. CDR3 region: CASSEEGARYVGELFF. CDR3 DNA: TGTGCCAGCAGTGAAGAGGGGGCGCGGTATGTCGGGGAGCTGTTTTTT.